The T cell receptor (beta chain) described here comes from a study of shared clonotypes between healthy human individuals. Study findings and constraints: Only blood samples were collected, and tissue repertoires likely differ.

Deep-level assay runs were performed. Profiled with immunoSEQ multiplex PCR; TCRdb holds only in-frame clones, not every one. This table holds around 700,000 clones, about three quarters found once. Notes on this clone: Its antigen remains unidentified.

The V gene's germline CDR1 is SGHDT and CDR2 YYEEEE. The CDR3 has 14 amino acids. Germline trimming cut 4 bases from V and 0 bases from J; bases unmatched to any gene: 4. Sequenced sample: memory CD4+ T cells sorted from blood. Described subset: CD45RA-negative fraction. The V call is TRBV5-6, the J call TRBJ2-7; 7 bases align to TRBD1. The receptor was derived from a woman in her 30s in good health. The CDR3 protein is CASSPRQGSYEQYF. Written as DNA, the CDR3 is TGTGCCAGCAGCCCACGACAGGGCTCCTACGAGCAGTACTTC.